This TCR beta chain originates from a study of identical twins. Overall study findings and caveats: Conclusions relied on cross-sectional statistical analysis, not following the same donors.

Between the trimmed V and J ends, which lost 4 bases and 3 bases, there was a span of 15 bases. The CDR3 loop spans 15 amino acids. Germline values: CDR1 SEHNR, CDR2 FQNEAQ (reference sequence). From the 5' RACE reads, TCRdb called clonotypes with MiXCR, one entry per CDR3 protein. Among about 340,000 distinct CDR3 sequences listed, roughly an eighth were seen once. This clonotype was observed a few times. Antigen specificity is unknown. These sequences were also reported in another study, on yellow fever vaccine responses in identical twins. As that study records: Twins reportedly mounted vaccine T cell responses that seemed partly convergent, partly personalized.

This sequence joins TRBV7-9 and TRBJ2-5; D may be TRBD1 (6 bases). Sample: CD8+ T cells sorted from blood. This receptor was taken from a young woman in good health. The CDR3 DNA reads TGTGCCAGCAGCTCGAACAGGGTGCCTAAAGAGACCCAGTACTTC. Encoded protein: CASSSNRVPKETQYF.